What follows are 23 T cell receptor beta chains derived from one specimen sequenced in a study of early T cells in non-severe SARS-CoV-2 infection. TCRdb reprocessed the 5' RACE reads via MiXCR and lists one record per CDR3 protein. The sample has tens of thousands of distinct CDR3 sequences; roughly a sixth are singletons. The sample comprised whole blood. The receptors were gathered from an adult who was a healthcare worker with PCR-confirmed SARS-CoV-2 infection or an uninfected control (not recorded which).

V gene TRBV30 combines with J gene TRBJ1-6, with TRBD1 matching over 11 bases. Germline assignment: CDR1 GTSNPN and CDR2 SVGIG (reference sequence). The ends lost 3 bases at V and 7 bases at J; junction bases unmatched: 5. CDR3 size: 15 residues. The CDR3 bases are TGTGCCTGGAGCGGCGGGGACAGGGGGAATTCACCCCTCCACTTT. Encoded protein: CAWSGGDRGNSPLHF.

The chain recombines TRBV19 with TRBJ2-3, with D possibly called TRBD1 or TRBD2 (5 bases each). Trimming pared 5 bases from V and 2 bases from J, leaving 14 bases between. CDR1 is LNHDA, CDR2 SQIVND, per germline (reference sequence). The CDR3 sequence is 15 residues long. Here the CDR3 reads CASSRAGSLTDTQYF. The CDR3 DNA reads TGTGCCAGTAGTCGTGCAGGGAGCCTCACAGATACGCAGTATTTT.

The table lists this clonotype with a few counts. This rearrangement joins TRBV10-1 to TRBJ1-2; a possible D gene is TRBD1 (5 bases). The germline V gene has CDR1 WNHNN and CDR2 SYGVQD (reference sequence). The V end was cut by 0 bases, the J end by 6 bases, with 8 bases between. CDR3 length: 13 residues. Here the CDR3 DNA reads TGCGCCAGCAGTGAGTCCGGCAGGGATGGCTACACCTTC. Protein sequence: CASSESGRDGYTF.

There are a few counts of this clonotype. V and J are TRBV19 and TRBJ1-4; TRBD1 matches at 8 bases. Germline CDR1 LNHDA, CDR2 SQIVND (reference sequence). V shed 9 bases and J 0 bases; nucleotides not matched to a gene: 9. The CDR3 runs to 16 residues. The CDR3 bases are TGTGCCAGCCGCCTCTACAGGGGGGCAACTAATGAAAAACTGTTTTTT. Its translation is CASRLYRGATNEKLFF.

V gene TRBV7-2 combines with J gene TRBJ1-1; D perhaps matches TRBD1 (5 bases). V gave up 7 bases and J gave up 6 bases, with 15 bases separating them. The germline V gene has CDR1 SGHTA and CDR2 FQGNSA. The CDR3 covers 13 residues. The CDR3 DNA sequence: TGTGCCAGCACCCTGGACCTGGGGCCTGAAGCTTTCTTT. Amino acids: CASTLDLGPEAFF.

A few counts support this clonotype. The chain uses TRBV12-3 or TRBV12-4 and TRBJ2-2; TRBD2 aligns across 10 bases. The ends lost 7 bases at V and 0 bases at J; junction bases unmatched: 2. The CDR3 length is 15 residues. CDR3 bases: TGTGCCAGCATAACTAGCGGGACGAACACCGGGGAGCTGTTTTTT. Its translation is CASITSGTNTGELFF.

This clonotype was seen only a few times. V is TRBV18 and J is TRBJ1-5; D call uncertain. Germline loops: CDR1 KGHSH, CDR2 LQKENI. The CDR3 is 14 amino acids. Between the trimmed V and J ends, which lost 5 bases and 0 bases, there was a span of 8 bases. CDR3 sequence: CASSDQHSNQPQHF. The CDR3 coding sequence is TGTGCCAGCTCAGATCAACATAGCAATCAGCCCCAGCATTTT.

This clonotype was seen ten or more times. The V call is TRBV10-3, the J call TRBJ1-2; D is possibly TRBD1 (5 bases). Trimming left V 10 bases short and J 6 bases short, with 15 bases between. The germline CDR1 and CDR2 sequences are ENHRY and SYGVKD. CDR3 size: 12 residues. The CDR3 loop reads CATKDGGNGYTF. The CDR3 nucleotides are TGTGCCACCAAGGACGGGGGGAATGGCTACACCTTC.

This sequence joins TRBV7-2 and TRBJ1-1, with 10 bases matching TRBD1. The CDR3 is 15 residues long. Germline CDR1 and CDR2: SGHTA and FQGNSA. V lost 6 bases to trimming and J lost 0 bases; unmatched junction nucleotides: 4. The CDR3 DNA reads TGTGCCAGCAGGGGGACAGGGGTCATGAACACTGAAGCTTTCTTT. Its translation is CASRGTGVMNTEAFF.

Only a few counts were recorded for this clonotype. V is TRBV24-1 and J is TRBJ1-1; TRBD1 aligns across 8 bases. The V gene's germline CDR1 is KGHDR and CDR2 SFDVKD. This CDR3 contains 14 residues. The ends lost 5 bases at V and 1 base at J; junction bases unmatched: 2. In nucleotides, the CDR3 is TGTGCCACCAGTGCCGGACAGGGGAACACTGAAGCTTTCTTT. The encoded protein is CATSAGQGNTEAFF.

J is TRBJ2-5 and V is TRBV12-3 or TRBV12-4; no firm D call. The CDR3 has 12 residues. V shed 5 bases and J shed 0 bases, with 4 bases lying between them. The CDR3 region is CASSQDQETQYF. The CDR3, as DNA: TGTGCCAGCAGTCAGGACCAAGAGACCCAGTACTTC.

This clonotype was counted at least ten times. The chain combines TRBV9 with TRBJ1-4; 7 positions match TRBD1. V trimming: 7 bases; J trimming: 6 bases; junction bases outside the gene matches: 9. The germline V gene encodes CDR1 SGDLS and CDR2 YYNGEE. The CDR3 has 14 amino acids. The CDR3 DNA sequence: TGTGCCAGCGCCCCTCCCGGGACAGATGAAAAACTGTTTTTT. The encoded protein is CASAPPGTDEKLFF.

This clonotype occurred many times. J is TRBJ1-5 and V is TRBV24-1; TRBD1 matches at 9 bases. Trimming removed 6 bases from V and 3 bases from J; junction bases left unmatched: 5. The CDR3 covers 15 residues. CDR1 KGHDR and CDR2 SFDVKD come from the germline V gene. The CDR3 loop is CATSPRDRDNQPQHF. CDR3 in DNA: TGTGCCACCAGTCCCCGGGACAGGGACAATCAGCCCCAGCATTTT.

This clonotype has just a few counts. The CDR3 coding sequence is TGCAGTGCTAGATGGGGTAGGCAGAACACTGAAGCTTTCTTT. Translating gives CSARWGRQNTEAFF. The V gene is TRBV20-1, the J gene TRBJ1-1; D call uncertain. Trimming took 2 bases from V and 1 from J, leaving 11 bases between them. The germline V gene encodes CDR1 DFQATT and CDR2 SNEGSKA (reference sequence). The CDR3 is 14 residues long.

This clonotype was counted between two and nine times. The V call is TRBV20-1, the J call TRBJ2-1; possibly TRBD2 for D (5 bases). CDR1 and CDR2 (germline): DFQATT, SNEGSKA (reference sequence). Trimming left V 3 bases short and J 3 bases short, with 12 bases between. The CDR3 has 14 residues. In DNA, the CDR3 is TGCAGTGCTAGGGACTCGGCCTTCTACAATGAGCAGTTCTTC. The encoded protein is CSARDSAFYNEQFF.

This clonotype was seen at least ten times. The chain couples TRBV12-3 or TRBV12-4 to TRBJ2-3, with 7 bases fitting TRBD1. The CDR3 covers 15 residues. V lost 6 bases to trimming and J lost 4 bases; unmatched junction nucleotides: 10. CDR3: CASRRNMDRSDTQYF. CDR3 coding DNA: TGTGCCAGCAGAAGAAACATGGACAGGTCAGATACGCAGTATTTT.

The rearrangement uses TRBV28 and TRBJ2-6; TRBD2 agrees at 7 bases. With 4 bases clipped from V and 0 bases from J, the junction kept 6 bases outside the gene matches. The CDR3 is made up of 17 amino acids. The V gene's germline CDR1 is MDHEN and CDR2 SYDVKM. CDR3 sequence reads: CASSYQGRASGANVLTF. As DNA, the CDR3 is TGTGCCAGCAGTTATCAAGGGAGGGCCTCTGGGGCCAACGTCCTGACTTTC.

The chain has TRBV29-1 and TRBJ2-1, with 8 bases that match TRBD2. CDR3 length: 13 amino acids. The V gene's germline CDR1 is SQVTM and CDR2 ANQGSEA. The junction had 2 bases not matched to a gene; V was cut back by 4 bases and J by 3 bases. The CDR3 sequence is CSVGTSSYNEQFF. DNA of the CDR3: TGCAGCGTTGGGACTAGCAGCTACAATGAGCAGTTCTTC.

This clonotype was seen a handful of times. The chain uses TRBV6-5 and TRBJ1-1, with D tentatively TRBD1 (6 bases). Deletions cut 9 bases from V and 0 bases from J, with 14 bases between. Germline CDR1 and CDR2: MNHEY and SVGAGI. This CDR3 comprises 14 residues. The CDR3 loop is CASRYGGMNTEAFF. The CDR3 nucleotides read TGTGCCAGTAGATATGGGGGCATGAACACTGAAGCTTTCTTT.

The chain employs TRBV12-3 or TRBV12-4 and TRBJ2-1; D uncertain. The CDR3 is made up of 13 amino acids. V was clipped by 6 bases and J by 3 bases, with 9 bases between them. The CDR3 protein is CASSPIVYNEQFF. In DNA form, the CDR3 reads TGTGCCAGCAGCCCCATCGTCTACAATGAGCAGTTCTTC.

This clonotype was counted ten times or more. V gene TRBV19 combines with J gene TRBJ1-5; D unresolved. The germline V gene has CDR1 LNHDA and CDR2 SQIVND (reference sequence). The V gene lost 5 bases and the J gene lost 0 bases, with 2 bases spanning the gap. The CDR3 has 12 residues. This CDR3 reads CASSYSNQPQHF. The CDR3 DNA sequence: TGTGCCAGTAGTTATAGCAATCAGCCCCAGCATTTT.

This clonotype was observed a handful of times. This chain connects TRBV20-1 to TRBJ1-2; 7 nucleotides match TRBD1. V lost 7 bases to trimming and J lost 8 bases; unmatched junction nucleotides: 13. Germline CDR1 reads DFQATT; CDR2 reads SNEGSKA (reference sequence). The CDR3 is 13 residues long. Here the CDR3 DNA reads TGCAGTGACGACGGGACAGCCCTTGGAGGCTACACCTTC. It specifies CSDDGTALGGYTF.

This clonotype was recorded many times. This chain connects TRBV27 to TRBJ1-4; possible D gene TRBD1, 6 bases. Trimming cost V 4 bases and J 8 bases, with 8 bases left between them. The length of the CDR3 is 12 residues. The V gene's germline CDR1 is MNHEY and CDR2 SMNVEV (reference sequence). This CDR3 reads CASSSTGEKLFF. Here the CDR3 DNA reads TGTGCCAGCAGTTCAACAGGGGAAAAACTGTTTTTT.